One and the same sample provided the 8 T cell receptor beta chains below, sequenced in a study of blood T cell repertoires in COVID-19. The method was immunoSEQ multiplex PCR; TCRdb's version includes in-frame clones alone and lacks a portion of them. The table lists 250,000 to 300,000 clones, more than 80% of them singletons. The sample comprised peripheral blood. Receptors were obtained from a woman aged 40 to 50 with acute or convalescent COVID-19.

The J gene is TRBJ1-5, the V gene TRBV7-2, with 8 bases identical to TRBD1. Unmatched junction bases numbered 9, after V lost 8 bases and J lost 3 bases. Germline CDR1 SGHTA, CDR2 FQGNSA. This CDR3 region has 15 residues. CDR3 sequence reads: CASSPRTGYNQPQHF. CDR3 sequence (DNA): TGTGCCAGCTCTCCCAGGACAGGGTACAATCAGCCCCAGCATTTT.

With respect to this clone: Other nucleotide sequences from this sample produce the same CDR3. The rearrangement uses TRBV6-5 and TRBJ1-2; 9 bases are shared with TRBD1. Per germline, CDR1 MNHEY and CDR2 SVGAGI. This CDR3 has 15 residues. With 2 bases clipped from V and 8 bases from J, the junction kept 9 bases outside the gene matches. This CDR3 reads CASSYAPDRGTGYTF. The CDR3 coding sequence is TGTGCCAGCAGTTACGCCCCGGACAGGGGCACGGGCTACACCTTC.

J is TRBJ1-1 and V is TRBV5-1; no clear D. CDR3 length equals 11 residues. The V end was cut by 4 bases, the J end by 5 bases, with 6 bases between. The germline gives CDR1 SGHRS, CDR2 YFSETQ. In DNA, the CDR3 is TGCGCCAGCAGCAGTCGGACTGAAGCTTTCTTT. Residues: CASSSRTEAFF.

This CDR3 is CASSITGTNEQFF. CDR3 DNA sequence: TGTGCCAGTAGTATTACAGGGACAAATGAGCAGTTCTTC. This chain uses TRBV19 with TRBJ2-1; D possibly corresponds to TRBD1 (6 bases). The V gene's germline CDR1 is LNHDA and CDR2 SQIVND (reference sequence). Trimming removed 3 bases from V and 7 bases from J, with 10 bases in between. The CDR3 consists of 13 residues.

The V gene is TRBV24-1, the J gene TRBJ2-7, with a weak D call TRBD1 (6 bases). V lost 0 bases and J lost 2, with 19 bases in between. Germline-derived CDR1 and CDR2 are KGHDR and SFDVKD. The CDR3 is made up of 18 amino acids. CDR3 sequence reads: CATSDLHGSPGVAYEQYV. In DNA, the CDR3 is TGTGCCACCAGTGATTTGCACGGTTCCCCAGGGGTTGCCTACGAGCAGTACGTC.

V usage is TRBV7-9 and J usage is TRBJ1-1; 7 bases agree with TRBD1. CDR1 and CDR2 (germline): SEHNR, FQNEAQ (reference sequence). This CDR3 spans 15 amino acids. Trimming at V came to 3 bases and at J to 6 bases, leaving 10 bases not matched to a gene. The CDR3 here is CASSLAGGATPEAFF. CDR3 nucleotides: TGTGCCAGCAGCTTGGCAGGGGGTGCCACCCCTGAAGCTTTCTTT.

V and J are TRBV2 and TRBJ1-1; 9 bases agree with TRBD1. Germline-derived CDR1 and CDR2 are SNHLY and FYNNEI. J lost 4 bases, V lost 6 bases, and 3 bases had no gene match. This CDR3 is 13 amino acids long. The CDR3 DNA is TGTGCCAGCAGGGAGACAGGGGGCACTGAAGCTTTCTTT. It specifies CASRETGGTEAFF. The full variable domain, in which reference TRBV2 and TRBJ1-1 provide the parts outside the CDR3, is EPEVTQTPSHQVTQMGQEVILRCVPISNHLYFYWYRQILGQKVEFLVSFYNNEISEKSEIFDDQFSVERPDGSNFTLKIRSTKLEDSAMYFCASRETGGTEAFFGQGTRLTVV.

Only one count was recorded for this clone. V gene TRBV6-5 combines with J gene TRBJ1-6; maybe TRBD1 (5 bases). Trimming shortened V by 6 bases and J by 13 bases, and 16 bases separated the two germline ends. The CDR3 spans 13 residues. The germline V gene encodes CDR1 MNHEY and CDR2 SVGAGI. The CDR3 reads CASSRQPGWPLHF. The CDR3 DNA reads TGTGCCAGCAGCCGACAGCCGGGTTGGCCCCTCCACTTT.